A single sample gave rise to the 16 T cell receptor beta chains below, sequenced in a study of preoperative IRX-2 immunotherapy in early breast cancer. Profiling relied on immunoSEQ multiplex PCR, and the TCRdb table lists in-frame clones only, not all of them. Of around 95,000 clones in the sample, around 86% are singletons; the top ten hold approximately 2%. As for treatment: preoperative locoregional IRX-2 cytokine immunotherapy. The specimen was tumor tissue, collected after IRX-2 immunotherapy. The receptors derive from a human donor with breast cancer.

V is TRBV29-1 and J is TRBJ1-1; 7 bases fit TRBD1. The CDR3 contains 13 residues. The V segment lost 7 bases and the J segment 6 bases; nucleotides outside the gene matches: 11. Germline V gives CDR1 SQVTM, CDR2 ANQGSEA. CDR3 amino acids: CSGSVTGLSEAFF. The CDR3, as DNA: TGCAGCGGAAGCGTGACAGGGCTTTCTGAAGCTTTCTTT.

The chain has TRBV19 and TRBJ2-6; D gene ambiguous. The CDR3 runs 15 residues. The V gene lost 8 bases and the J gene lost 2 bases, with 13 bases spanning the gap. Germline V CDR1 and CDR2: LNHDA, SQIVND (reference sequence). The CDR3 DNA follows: TGTGCCAGTCAAATGGTAGGAGCTGGGGCCAACGTCCTGACTTTC. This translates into CASQMVGAGANVLTF.

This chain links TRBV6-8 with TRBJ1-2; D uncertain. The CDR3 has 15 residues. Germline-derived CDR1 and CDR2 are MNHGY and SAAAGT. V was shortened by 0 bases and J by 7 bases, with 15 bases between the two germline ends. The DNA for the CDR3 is TGTGCCAGCAGTTACTCCTGGAAGGTCGAAGGTGGCTACACCTTC. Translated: CASSYSWKVEGGYTF.

This CDR3 reads CASSLQGANYGYTF. For the CDR3, the DNA is TGTGCCAGCAGCCTACAGGGGGCAAACTATGGCTACACCTTC. The J gene is TRBJ1-2, the V gene TRBV6-8, with 9 positions matching TRBD1. CDR3 length equals 14 residues. Germline-derived CDR1 and CDR2 are MNHGY and SAAAGT. Trimming removed 6 bases from V and 2 bases from J; junction bases left unmatched: 4.

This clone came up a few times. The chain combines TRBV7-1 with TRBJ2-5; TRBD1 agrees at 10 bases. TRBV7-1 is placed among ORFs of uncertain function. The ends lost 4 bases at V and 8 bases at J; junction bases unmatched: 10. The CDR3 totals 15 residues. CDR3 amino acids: CASSLTDRDRGTQYF. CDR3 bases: TGTGCCAGCAGCTTGACGGACCGGGACAGGGGAACCCAGTACTTC.

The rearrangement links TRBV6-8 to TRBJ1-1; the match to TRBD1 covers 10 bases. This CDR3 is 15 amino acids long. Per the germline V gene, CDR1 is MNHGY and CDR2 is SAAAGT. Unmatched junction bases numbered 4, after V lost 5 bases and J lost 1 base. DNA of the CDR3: TGTGCCAGCAGTGAGACAGGGGGCAGGAACACTGAAGCTTTCTTT. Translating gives CASSETGGRNTEAFF.

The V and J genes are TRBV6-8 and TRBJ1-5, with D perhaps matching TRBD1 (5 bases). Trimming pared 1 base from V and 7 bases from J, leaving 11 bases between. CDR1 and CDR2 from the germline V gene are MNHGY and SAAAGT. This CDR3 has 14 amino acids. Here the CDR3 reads CASSYWQGGQPQHF. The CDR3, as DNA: TGTGCCAGCAGTTACTGGCAGGGCGGGCAGCCCCAGCATTTT.

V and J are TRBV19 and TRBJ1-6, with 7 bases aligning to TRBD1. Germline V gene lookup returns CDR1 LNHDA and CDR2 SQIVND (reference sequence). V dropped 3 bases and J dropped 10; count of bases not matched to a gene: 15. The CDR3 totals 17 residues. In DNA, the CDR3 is TGTGCCAGTAGTATTTTCCGACAGGGTTTGCGGGACTCACCCCTCCACTTT. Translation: CASSIFRQGLRDSPLHF.

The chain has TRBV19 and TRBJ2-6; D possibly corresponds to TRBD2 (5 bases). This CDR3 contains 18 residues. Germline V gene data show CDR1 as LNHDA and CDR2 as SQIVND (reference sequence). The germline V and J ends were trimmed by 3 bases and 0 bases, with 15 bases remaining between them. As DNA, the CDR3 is TGTGCCAGTAGTATTATGAGGGATTTCTTCTCTGGGGCCAACGTCCTGACTTTC. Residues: CASSIMRDFFSGANVLTF.

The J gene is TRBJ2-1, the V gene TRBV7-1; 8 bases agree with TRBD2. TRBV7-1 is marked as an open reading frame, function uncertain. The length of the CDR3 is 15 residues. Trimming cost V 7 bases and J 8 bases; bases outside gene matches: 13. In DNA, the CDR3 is TGTGCCAGCATCCTGGGGCTAGCGGGTAAAGATGAGCAGTTCTTC. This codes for CASILGLAGKDEQFF.

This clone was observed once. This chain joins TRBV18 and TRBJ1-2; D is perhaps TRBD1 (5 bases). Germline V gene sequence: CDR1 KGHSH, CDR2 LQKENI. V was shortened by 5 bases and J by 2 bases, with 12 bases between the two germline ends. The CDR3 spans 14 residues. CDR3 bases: TGTGCCAGCTCAGCCCAAACAGGAAACTATGGCTACACCTTC. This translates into CASSAQTGNYGYTF.

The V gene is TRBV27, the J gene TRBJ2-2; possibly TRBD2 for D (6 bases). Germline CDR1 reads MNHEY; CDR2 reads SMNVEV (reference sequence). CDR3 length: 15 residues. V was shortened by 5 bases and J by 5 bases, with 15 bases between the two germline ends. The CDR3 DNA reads TGTGCCAGCAGTACGGACGGGGGTCGAACCGGGGAGCTGTTTTTT. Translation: CASSTDGGRTGELFF.

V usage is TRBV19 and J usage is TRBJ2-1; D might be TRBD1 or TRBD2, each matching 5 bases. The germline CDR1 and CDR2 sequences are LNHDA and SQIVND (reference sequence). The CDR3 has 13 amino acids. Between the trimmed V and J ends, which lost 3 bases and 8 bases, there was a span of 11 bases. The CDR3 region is CASSMGVGDEQFF. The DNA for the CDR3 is TGTGCCAGTAGTATGGGCGTGGGGGATGAGCAGTTCTTC.

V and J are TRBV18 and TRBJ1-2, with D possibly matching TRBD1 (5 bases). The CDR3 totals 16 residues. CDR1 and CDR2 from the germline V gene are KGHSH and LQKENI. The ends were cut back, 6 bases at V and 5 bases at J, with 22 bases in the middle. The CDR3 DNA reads TGTGCCAGCTCCCGAAGCTGGGACGAGATAAATTATGGCTACACCTTC. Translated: CASSRSWDEINYGYTF.

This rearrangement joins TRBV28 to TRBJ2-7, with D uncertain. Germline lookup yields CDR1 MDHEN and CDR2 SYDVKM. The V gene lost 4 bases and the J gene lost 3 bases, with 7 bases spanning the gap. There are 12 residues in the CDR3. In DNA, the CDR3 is TGTGCCAGCAGTTCCGCGCGCTACGAGCAGTACTTC. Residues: CASSSARYEQYF. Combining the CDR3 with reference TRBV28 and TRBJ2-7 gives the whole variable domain DVKVTQSSRYLVKRTGEKVFLECVQDMDHENMFWYRQDPGLGLRLIYFSYDVKMKEKGDIPEGYSVSREKKERFSLILESASTNQTSMYLCASSSARYEQYFGPGTRLTVT.

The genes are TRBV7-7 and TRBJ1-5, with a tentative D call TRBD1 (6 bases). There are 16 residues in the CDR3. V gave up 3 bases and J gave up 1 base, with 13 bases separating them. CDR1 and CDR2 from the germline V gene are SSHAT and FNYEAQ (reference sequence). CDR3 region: CASSLRYRESNQPQHF. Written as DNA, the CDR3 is TGTGCCAGCAGCTTGAGATACAGGGAAAGCAATCAGCCCCAGCATTTT.